This record looks at one TCR beta chain sequence and its context. The data were taken from a study of esophageal squamous cell carcinoma under preoperative chemotherapy. Study-level information: TCR repertoires were profiled from both peripheral blood T cells and tumor-infiltrating lymphocytes.

TCRdb passed the PCR reads through MiXCR, listing each CDR3 protein once. This table has about 9,300 distinct CDR3 sequences, under 55% appearing once. The time point denotes: after preoperative PTX-NDP chemotherapy. Preoperative chemotherapy with paclitaxel-nedaplatin was given to patients before surgery. The V gene end was trimmed by 0 bases and the J gene end by 3 bases; junction bases not matched to a gene: 14. The CDR3 has 20 amino acids. Germline V lookup: CDR1 SGHVS, CDR2 FNYEAQ. This clonotype was sampled from a human donor with esophageal squamous cell carcinoma. The donor label of this sample is uncertain. This sample was obtained from a patient given preoperative chemotherapy. V and J are TRBV7-6 and TRBJ2-3; the match to TRBD2 covers 11 bases. CDR3 protein: CASSLAVSGGVKQGTDTQYF. DNA for the CDR3: TGTGCCAGCAGCTTAGCCGTTAGCGGGGGGGTTAAGCAGGGTACAGATACGCAGTATTTT.